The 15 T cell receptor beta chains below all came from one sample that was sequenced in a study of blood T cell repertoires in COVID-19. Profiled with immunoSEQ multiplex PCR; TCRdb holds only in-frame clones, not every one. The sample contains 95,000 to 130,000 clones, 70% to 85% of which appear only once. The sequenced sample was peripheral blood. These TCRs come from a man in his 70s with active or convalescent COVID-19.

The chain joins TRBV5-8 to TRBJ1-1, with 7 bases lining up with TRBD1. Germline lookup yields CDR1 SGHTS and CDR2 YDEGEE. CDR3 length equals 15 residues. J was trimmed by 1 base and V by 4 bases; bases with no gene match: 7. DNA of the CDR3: TGTGCCAGCAGCGCAACGGGACAGAGGAACACTGAAGCTTTCTTT. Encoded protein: CASSATGQRNTEAFF. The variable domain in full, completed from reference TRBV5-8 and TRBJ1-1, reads EAGVTQSPTHLIKTRGQQATLRCSPISGHTSVYWYQQALGLGLQFLLWYDEGEERNRGNFPPRFSGRQFPNYSSELNVNALELEDSALYLCASSATGQRNTEAFFGQGTRLTVV.

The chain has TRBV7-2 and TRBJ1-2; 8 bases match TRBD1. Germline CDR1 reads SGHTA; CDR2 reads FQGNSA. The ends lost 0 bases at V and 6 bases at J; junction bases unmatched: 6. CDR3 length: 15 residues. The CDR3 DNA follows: TGTGCCAGCAGCTTAGCGGGACAGGCACGGGATGGCTACACCTTC. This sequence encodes CASSLAGQARDGYTF. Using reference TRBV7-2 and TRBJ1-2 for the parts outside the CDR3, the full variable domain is GAGVSQSPSNKVTEKGKDVELRCDPISGHTALYWYRQSLGQGLEFLIYFQGNSAPDKSGLPSDRFSAERTGGSVSTLTIQRTQQEDSAVYLCASSLAGQARDGYTFGSGTRLTVV.

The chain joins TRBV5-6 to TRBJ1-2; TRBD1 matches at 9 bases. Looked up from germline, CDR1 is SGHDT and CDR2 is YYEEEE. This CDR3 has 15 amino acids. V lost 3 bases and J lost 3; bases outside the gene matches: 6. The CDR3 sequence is CASSSQGATYYGYTF. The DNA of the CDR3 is TGTGCCAGCAGCTCACAGGGGGCTACCTACTATGGCTACACCTTC.

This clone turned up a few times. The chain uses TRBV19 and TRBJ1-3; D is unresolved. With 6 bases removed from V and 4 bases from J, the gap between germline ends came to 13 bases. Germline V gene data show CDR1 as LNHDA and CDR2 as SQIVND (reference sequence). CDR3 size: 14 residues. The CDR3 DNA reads TGTGCCAGTAGGGGAGTCGGACGGGGAAACACCATATATTTT. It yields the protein CASRGVGRGNTIYF.

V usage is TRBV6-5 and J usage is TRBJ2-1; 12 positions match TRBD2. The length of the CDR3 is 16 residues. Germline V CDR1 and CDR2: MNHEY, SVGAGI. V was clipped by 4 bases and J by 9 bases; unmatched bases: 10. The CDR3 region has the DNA TGTGCCAGCAGTTCCCCGGCTAGCGGGAGGGCCGGTGAGCAGTTCTTC. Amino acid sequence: CASSSPASGRAGEQFF.

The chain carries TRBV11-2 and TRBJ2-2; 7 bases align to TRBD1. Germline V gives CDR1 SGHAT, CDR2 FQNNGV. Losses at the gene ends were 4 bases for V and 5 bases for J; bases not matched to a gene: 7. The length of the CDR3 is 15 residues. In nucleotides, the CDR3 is TGTGCCAGCAGCTCGAACCAGGGGGTGACCGGGGAGCTGTTTTTT. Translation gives CASSSNQGVTGELFF.

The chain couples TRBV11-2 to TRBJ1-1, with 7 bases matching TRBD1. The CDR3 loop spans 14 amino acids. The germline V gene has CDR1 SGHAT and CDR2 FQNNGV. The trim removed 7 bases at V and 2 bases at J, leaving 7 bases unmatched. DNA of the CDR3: TGTGCCAGCACCGAGGACAGGCCTAACACTGAAGCTTTCTTT. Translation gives CASTEDRPNTEAFF.

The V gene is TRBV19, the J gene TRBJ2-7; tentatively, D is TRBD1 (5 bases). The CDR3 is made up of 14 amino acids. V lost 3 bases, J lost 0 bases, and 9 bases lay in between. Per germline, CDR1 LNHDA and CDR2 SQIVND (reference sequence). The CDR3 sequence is CASSITGHSYEQYF. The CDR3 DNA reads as TGTGCCAGTAGTATTACAGGCCACTCCTACGAGCAGTACTTC. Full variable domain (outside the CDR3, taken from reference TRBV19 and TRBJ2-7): DGGITQSPKYLFRKEGQNVTLSCEQNLNHDAMYWYRQDPGQGLRLIYYSQIVNDFQKGDIAEGYSVSREKKESFPLTVTSAQKNPTAFYLCASSITGHSYEQYFGPGTRLTVT.

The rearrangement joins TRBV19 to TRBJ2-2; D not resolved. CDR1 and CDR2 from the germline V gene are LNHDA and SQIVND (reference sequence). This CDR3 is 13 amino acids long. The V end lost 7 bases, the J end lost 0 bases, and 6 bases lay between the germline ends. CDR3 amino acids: CASNRANTGELFF. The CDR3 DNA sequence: TGTGCCAGTAATAGAGCGAACACCGGGGAGCTGTTTTTT.

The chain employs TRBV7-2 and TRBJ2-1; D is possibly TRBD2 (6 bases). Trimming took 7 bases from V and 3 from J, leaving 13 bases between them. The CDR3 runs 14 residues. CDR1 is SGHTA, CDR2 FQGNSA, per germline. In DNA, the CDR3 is TGTGCCAGCACCTCAAGGAGGGGCTACAATGAGCAGTTCTTC. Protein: CASTSRRGYNEQFF.

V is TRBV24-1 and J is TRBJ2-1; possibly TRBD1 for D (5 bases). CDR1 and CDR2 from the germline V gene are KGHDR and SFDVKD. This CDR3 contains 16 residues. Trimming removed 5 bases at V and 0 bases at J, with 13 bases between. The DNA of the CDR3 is TGTGCCACCAGTGCACACAGGACGAGCTCCTACAATGAGCAGTTCTTC. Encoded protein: CATSAHRTSSYNEQFF.

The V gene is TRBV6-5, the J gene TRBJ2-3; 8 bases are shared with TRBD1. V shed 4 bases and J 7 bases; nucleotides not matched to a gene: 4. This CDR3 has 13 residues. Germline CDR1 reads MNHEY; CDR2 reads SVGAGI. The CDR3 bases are TGTGCCAGCAGTTTCTACAGGGGGAATACGCAGTATTTT. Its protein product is CASSFYRGNTQYF.

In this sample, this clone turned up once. CDR3 sequence: CASSSEGPHNEQFF. CDR3 DNA sequence: TGCGCCAGCAGCTCGGAGGGCCCCCACAATGAGCAGTTCTTC. This chain uses TRBV5-1 with TRBJ2-1; tentative D call: TRBD2 (6 bases). The germline CDR1 and CDR2 sequences are SGHRS and YFSETQ. The CDR3 is 14 residues long. V lost 3 bases, J lost 5 bases, and 12 bases lay in between.

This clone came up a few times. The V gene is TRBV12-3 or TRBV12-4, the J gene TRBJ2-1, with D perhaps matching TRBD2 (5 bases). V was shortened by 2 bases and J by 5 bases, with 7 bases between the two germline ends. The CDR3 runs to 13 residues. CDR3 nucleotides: TGTGCCAGCAGTTTACACGGGAACAATGAGCAGTTCTTC. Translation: CASSLHGNNEQFF.

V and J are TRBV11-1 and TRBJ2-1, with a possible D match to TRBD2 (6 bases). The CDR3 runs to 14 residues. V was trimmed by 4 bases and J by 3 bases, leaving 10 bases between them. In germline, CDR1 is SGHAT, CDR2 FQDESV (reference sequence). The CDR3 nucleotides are TGTGCCAGCAGCTATAGTAGCGGCTACAATGAGCAGTTCTTC. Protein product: CASSYSSGYNEQFF.